This is a list of T cell receptor beta chains from one sample in a study of T cells in localized non-small cell lung cancer. Profiling relied on immunoSEQ multiplex PCR, and the TCRdb table lists in-frame clones only, not all of them. The top ten clones hold 8.5% to 10% of a sample with about 26,000 clones, 81% of them seen once. The sequences come from peripheral blood, collected before any cancer treatment. The receptors shown here come from a man aged 40-75 years with stage III squamous cell lung carcinoma. Each CDR3 is given with its conserved first and last residue. The order of the fields is J gene, clone size, V gene, CDR3 length, D gene, CDR3 DNA, CDR3 protein. The D gene is left open where the match is weak. Clone size, where shown, is once, few, many, or a class for clones that have expanded.

>TRBJ1-6|-|TRBV10-1|13|-
TGCGCCAGCAGTGAGGGGATAGCTGGATCCCTCCACTTT
CASSEGIAGSLHF
>TRBJ2-5|-|TRBV5-1|13|-
TGCGCCAGCAGCTTGGGCAGACAAGAGACCCAGTACTTC
CASSLGRQETQYF
>TRBJ1-2|few|TRBV30|12|-
TGTGCCTGGAGTGGTCAGATTTATGGCTACACCTTC
CAWSGQIYGYTF
>TRBJ2-3|-|TRBV10-1|14|-
TGCGCCAGCAGTCTTTTGCCTGGCACAGATACGCAGTATTTT
CASSLLPGTDTQYF
>TRBJ2-7|-|TRBV4-2|13|-
TGTGCCAGCAGCACTAGAGGGGGCTACGAGCAGTACTTC
CASSTRGGYEQYF
>TRBJ2-7|-|TRBV4-1|17|TRBD1
TGCGCCAGCAGCCAACTTGCCGGGACAGGGTCGTCCTACGAGCAGTACTTC
CASSQLAGTGSSYEQYF
>TRBJ1-6|-|TRBV7-9|13|-
TGTGCCAGCAGTCAAGGGGGAAGTTCACCCCTCCACTTT
CASSQGGSSPLHF
>TRBJ1-2|-|TRBV10-3|13|-
TGTGCCACACAGAGAAACGGTAACTATGGCTACACCTTC
CATQRNGNYGYTF
>TRBJ1-2|few|TRBV2|11|-
TGTGCCAGCCGGGTCCTTTATGGCTACACCTTC
CASRVLYGYTF
>TRBJ1-1|-|TRBV5-5|15|-
TGTGCCAGCAGCTTGGCCGTGGTCCTCGGAACTGAAGCTTTCTTT
CASSLAVVLGTEAFF
>TRBJ2-1|-|TRBV5-1|14|-
TGCGCCAGCACCCCTGGACACCTTTACAATGAGCAGTTCTTC
CASTPGHLYNEQFF
>TRBJ1-3|-|TRBV10-3|14|TRBD1
TGTGCGAGCCAGGGGGCCCCGCTGGGGGACACCATATATTTT
CASQGAPLGDTIYF
>TRBJ2-2|-|TRBV9|15|TRBD1
TGTGCCAGCAGCTCCGGGACAGCGAACACCGGGGAGCTGTTTTTT
CASSSGTANTGELFF
>TRBJ1-6|-|TRBV18|16|-
TGTGCCAGCTCACTAGGATCGAGCTCCTATAATTCACCCCTCCACTTT
CASSLGSSSYNSPLHF
>TRBJ2-5|-|TRBV9|14|-
TGTGCCAGCAGCGTAGGAGGGACCCAAGAGACCCAGTACTTC
CASSVGGTQETQYF
>TRBJ1-1|-|TRBV10-1|13|-
TGCGCCAGCAGTGGGGGCCGGGGGACTGAAGCTTTCTTT
CASSGGRGTEAFF
>TRBJ2-1|-|TRBV11-3|15|-
TGTGCCAGCAGCTTAATCTCAGGGATGTTCAGTGAGCAGTTCTTC
CASSLISGMFSEQFF
>TRBJ2-5|-|TRBV2|17|-
TGTGCCAGCTCACGACAGGGAATGGGGGGTACGAGGGAGACCCAGTACTTC
CASSRQGMGGTRETQYF
>TRBJ2-2|-|TRBV6-6|16|-
TGTGCCAGCAGTTACGGGGGGCAAGCGAACACCGGGGAGCTGTTTTTT
CASSYGGQANTGELFF
>TRBJ1-1|once|TRBV5-1|15|-
TGCGCCAGCAGCTTGTTGGAGCAGGGAGGAACTGAAGCTTTCTTT
CASSLLEQGGTEAFF
>TRBJ1-3|-|TRBV21-1|17|-
TGTGCCAGCAGCAAGGGAATTGGGGGGCGAAGGGGAAACACCATATATTTT
CASSKGIGGRRGNTIYF
>TRBJ2-3|-|TRBV14|12|-
TGTGCCAGCAGCGTGCAGGGAGTTACGCAGTATTTT
CASSVQGVTQYF
>TRBJ1-2|-|TRBV2|14|TRBD1
TGTGCCAGCAGGTACCACGGGACAGACTATGGCTACACCTTC
CASRYHGTDYGYTF
>TRBJ2-3|-|TRBV25-1|18|TRBD2
TGTGCCAGCAGCTCCAGGTCGGGAGGACTTTCTCTCACTGAGGAGCAGTATTTT
CASSSRSGGLSLTEEQYF
>TRBJ1-1|medium-sized|TRBV2|8|-
TGTGCCAGCAGTGAAGCTTTCTTT
CASSEAFF
>TRBJ2-3|once|TRBV19|13|TRBD2
TGTGCCAGCAGGACTAGCGGGGTGGATACGCAGTATTTT
CASRTSGVDTQYF
>TRBJ1-5|-|TRBV15|14|TRBD1
TGTGCCACCAATGAACAGGGGGCTATTCAGCCCCAGCATTTT
CATNEQGAIQPQHF
>TRBJ2-5|once|TRBV5-1|15|TRBD2
TGCGCCAGCAGCTTGGAGAGCGGGGTCCAAGAGACCCAGTACTTC
CASSLESGVQETQYF
>TRBJ1-2|-|TRBV29-1|13|-
TGCAGCGTTGAAACTCGGGGGCTCTATGGCTACACCTTC
CSVETRGLYGYTF
>TRBJ2-1|-|TRBV4-2|16|TRBD2
TGTGCCAGCAGCCAACGGACTAGCGGGGCCTACAATGAGCAGTTCTTC
CASSQRTSGAYNEQFF
>TRBJ2-6|-|TRBV5-6|14|-
TGTGCCAGCAGCTTTTCCCCCGGGGCCAACGTCCTGACTTTC
CASSFSPGANVLTF
>TRBJ2-5|-|TRBV4-2|15|-
TGTGCCAGCAGCTCCAATCCCCGGATCGAAGAGACCCAGTACTTC
CASSSNPRIEETQYF
>TRBJ1-2|-|TRBV7-9|15|-
TGTGCCAGCAGCAAGGACCTTGGCCTAGGTTATGGCTACACCTTC
CASSKDLGLGYGYTF
>TRBJ2-3|-|TRBV15|13|TRBD2
TGTGCCACCCTGCGGGAGGCCACAGATACGCAGTATTTT
CATLREATDTQYF
>TRBJ1-2|-|TRBV9|13|-
TGTGCCAGCAGCATGACAGAAAACTATGGCTACACCTTC
CASSMTENYGYTF
>TRBJ2-6|-|TRBV5-8|15|-
TGTGCCAGCAGTCCAGGTATCTCTGGGGCCAACGTCCTGACTTTC
CASSPGISGANVLTF
>TRBJ1-1|-|TRBV2|16|-
TGTGCCAGCAGTGAAAGAACCCGGGGCTCGGCGCCTGAAGCTTTCTTT
CASSERTRGSAPEAFF
>TRBJ1-2|-|TRBV4-1|12|-
TGCGCCAGCAGCCAAGGGGCCCGGAGCTACACCTTC
CASSQGARSYTF
>TRBJ1-2|-|TRBV28|13|TRBD1
TGTGCCACGATTTCCGGGACAGTCTATGGCTACACCTTC
CATISGTVYGYTF
>TRBJ2-7|-|TRBV7-9|14|TRBD1
TGTGCCAGCAGCTATGGGGACAGGGCCTACGAGCAGTACTTC
CASSYGDRAYEQYF
>TRBJ1-2|-|TRBV28|14|TRBD1
TGTGCCAGCAGTTTACATAGACAGGGCAGGGGCTACACCTTC
CASSLHRQGRGYTF
>TRBJ1-3|-|TRBV15|16|-
TGTGCCACCAGCGGCCCGGGTGGGGGAATCGGAAACACCATATATTTT
CATSGPGGGIGNTIYF
>TRBJ2-3|-|TRBV7-9|14|TRBD2
TGTGCCAGCAGCTTTAGCGGGAGAACAGATACGCAGTATTTT
CASSFSGRTDTQYF
>TRBJ2-7|-|TRBV30|14|TRBD2
TGTGCCTGGAGTTCGGGGGGAGGCGGCTACGAGCAGTACTTC
CAWSSGGGGYEQYF
>TRBJ2-5|-|TRBV6-6|14|-
TGTGCCAGCAGTTACAGCGGTGCTCGCGAGACCCAGTACTTC
CASSYSGARETQYF
>TRBJ1-4|-|TRBV18|14|TRBD1
TGTGCCAGCTCGGATGACAGGGGGATCGAAAAACTGTTTTTT
CASSDDRGIEKLFF